A selection of T cell receptor beta chains follows, all from one sample in a study of T cell responses to AZD1222 COVID-19 vaccine. Measured with immunoSEQ multiplex PCR; TCRdb has only the in-frame clones, and not every one. Of 120,000 to 150,000 clones detected, about 92% appear once; the ten largest clones hold about 3%. This specimen was peripheral blood, taken on day 0 of AZD1222 vaccination. The source of these receptors is an adult in good health. Each CDR3 is given with its conserved first and last residue. A D gene is named only where the DNA matches it firmly. The size entry is marked missing in some rows and otherwise reads once, few, many or a size class.

v_call	clone_size	j_call	d_call	cdr3_nt	cdr3_aa
TRBV5-1	.	TRBJ2-6	.	TGCGCCAGCAGCCTGCGTGGGGCCAACGTCCTGACTTTC	CASSLRGANVLTF
TRBV3-1/TRBV3-2	.	TRBJ2-1	.	TGTGCCAGCGGAGTTCAGGTATTCCCCAGCTCCTACAATGAGCAGTTCTTC	CASGVQVFPSSYNEQFF
TRBV29-1	.	TRBJ2-3	.	TGCAGCGTGTTCGGGACGGGAGCAGTCGCAGATACGCAGTATTTT	CSVFGTGAVADTQYF
TRBV29-1	.	TRBJ2-7	.	TGCAGCGTTGAAGGGGGTCAGGGTAACGAGCAGTACTTC	CSVEGGQGNEQYF
TRBV4-1	.	TRBJ1-3	.	TGCGCCAGCAGCCAAGTGGGACGCAACTCTGGAAACACCATATATTTT	CASSQVGRNSGNTIYF
TRBV7-3	.	TRBJ2-2	.	TGTGCCAGCAGCTTCGTAGGACAGTCCAACACCGGGGAGCTGTTTTTT	CASSFVGQSNTGELFF
TRBV10-3	.	TRBJ2-7	TRBD1	TGTGCCATCAGTGAGGAAGGGACAGGGATGGTCTACGAGCAGTACTTC	CAISEEGTGMVYEQYF
TRBV6-5	.	TRBJ2-7	TRBD2	TGTGCCAGCAAACGGACTAGCGGGGTTTACGAGCAGTACTTC	CASKRTSGVYEQYF
TRBV6-5	.	TRBJ1-1	.	TGTGCCAGCAGTCATAGCCGGTTGTCGAACACTGAAGCTTTCTTT	CASSHSRLSNTEAFF
TRBV5-5	.	TRBJ2-7	TRBD2	TGTGCCAGCAGCTGGGAGGGACTAGCGAACTACGAGCAGTACTTC	CASSWEGLANYEQYF
TRBV6-4	once	TRBJ1-5	.	TGTGCCAGCAGTGAGGACAACAATCAGCCCCAGCATTTT	CASSEDNNQPQHF
TRBV6-5	.	TRBJ2-7	.	TGTGCCTCACGCACCAGTTCCTCCTACGAGCAGTACTTC	CASRTSSSYEQYF
TRBV19	.	TRBJ2-4	TRBD1	TGTGCCAGTAGTATAGGGGCCCTGAGGACAGGCGGGGCCAAAAACATTCAGTACTTC	CASSIGALRTGGAKNIQYF
TRBV10-2	.	TRBJ2-1	TRBD2	TGCGCCAGCAGTCCGGGACTAGCCGGCTCCTACAATGAGCAGTTCTTC	CASSPGLAGSYNEQFF
TRBV11-2	.	TRBJ2-1	.	TGTGCCAGCAGCTTAGGAGCCAGTTACAATGAGCAGTTCTTC	CASSLGASYNEQFF
TRBV20-1	.	TRBJ1-4	.	TGCAGTGCTAGTAGGGAAAAACTGTTTTTT	CSASREKLFF